The 7 T cell receptor beta chains given below trace back to one sample, sequenced in a study of T cells in Graves' hyperthyroidism and ophthalmopathy. Researchers took RNA transcripts and amplified the TCR beta CDR3 regions from them. First-round RT-PCR targeting the TCR CDR3 was performed with the HTBI primer set. One entry per CDR3 protein results from TCRdb running MiXCR on the multiplex PCR reads. The table lists roughly 840,000 distinct CDR3 sequences, 38% of them singletons. Specimen: blood. The origin of the receptors is a man between 18 and 35 years old with Graves' hyperthyroidism.

The gene calls are TRBV29-1 and TRBJ2-3, with 7 bases aligning to TRBD1. The V and J ends lost 6 bases and 2 bases, in that order; junction bases with no gene match: 17. The CDR3 contains 17 residues. Per germline, CDR1 SQVTM and CDR2 ANQGSEA. CDR3 in DNA: TGCAGCGTGGGGAAATCCGGGACAGCCCTGGTCACAGATACGCAGTATTTT. It yields the protein CSVGKSGTALVTDTQYF.

Ten or more counts support this clonotype. The genes are TRBV10-3 and TRBJ2-5; 9 bases agree with TRBD1. The trim removed 3 bases at V and 1 base at J, leaving 9 bases unmatched. The CDR3 totals 17 residues. Per the germline V gene, CDR1 is ENHRY and CDR2 is SYGVKD. CDR3 bases: TGTGCCATCAGTGATCTGGGGGACAGGGACTTCCAAGAGACCCAGTACTTC. It specifies CAISDLGDRDFQETQYF.

V is TRBV7-6 and J is TRBJ2-5; 9 bases map to TRBD1. The germline gives CDR1 SGHVS, CDR2 FNYEAQ. The CDR3 totals 14 residues. V lost 5 bases and J lost 9; bases outside the gene matches: 10. The CDR3 protein is CASSQGQGNQPQYF. CDR3 coding DNA: TGTGCCAGCAGCCAGGGACAGGGAAATCAGCCCCAGTACTTC.

This clonotype occurred a few times. The chain joins TRBV7-3 to TRBJ2-5; D gene unclear. The V end was cut by 8 bases, the J end by 4 bases, with 5 bases between. Per germline, CDR1 SGHTA and CDR2 FQGTGA. The CDR3 has 10 amino acids. Here the CDR3 DNA reads TGTGCCAGCCGGTTAGAGACCCAGTACTTC. Protein: CASRLETQYF.

This clonotype was recorded many times. The DNA for the CDR3 is TGTGCCAGCAGTGAAGTAGCGGGGATCCGGGAGACCCAGTACTTC. Translating it yields CASSEVAGIRETQYF. This chain joins TRBV25-1 and TRBJ2-5; 8 bases agree with TRBD2. The V gene end was trimmed by 2 bases and the J gene end by 5 bases; junction bases not matched to a gene: 7. The CDR3 loop spans 15 amino acids. Germline loops: CDR1 MGHDK, CDR2 SYGVNS.

This clonotype was picked up many times. J is TRBJ2-6 and V is TRBV12-3 or TRBV12-4, with D possibly TRBD1 on 5 matching bases. The CDR3 runs 17 residues. With 4 bases removed from V and 0 bases from J, the gap between germline ends came to 13 bases. DNA for the CDR3: TGTGCCAGCAGTTGGGGCTCAGAGGTCTCTGGGGCCAACGTCCTGACTTTC. Translated, it gives CASSWGSEVSGANVLTF.

The chain joins TRBV12-3 or TRBV12-4 to TRBJ1-5, with D maybe TRBD1 (5 bases). This CDR3 comprises 14 residues. V gave up 7 bases and J gave up 4 bases, with 14 bases separating them. The CDR3 spells CASTGGGDNQPQHF. The CDR3 DNA reads TGTGCCAGCACCGGGGGGGGAGATAATCAGCCCCAGCATTTT.